These 15 T cell receptor beta chains were all obtained from the same sample, sequenced in a study of blood T cell repertoires in COVID-19. Libraries were prepared by immunoSEQ multiplex PCR; TCRdb keeps only in-frame clonotypes and omits some of them. The sample contains about 91,000 clones, around 89% of which appear only once. The sequenced sample was peripheral blood. Every receptor here comes from a woman of 80 years or more with active COVID-19.

V gene TRBV28 combines with J gene TRBJ1-2; possibly TRBD1 for D (5 bases). The CDR3 loop spans 15 amino acids. The V and J ends lost 5 bases and 4 bases respectively, with 17 bases between them. CDR1 and CDR2 from the germline V gene are MDHEN and SYDVKM. CDR3 amino acids: CASSLYPPQGYGYTF. In DNA, the CDR3 is TGTGCCAGCAGTCTTTATCCACCCCAGGGCTATGGCTACACCTTC.

The J gene is TRBJ1-3, the V gene TRBV5-1, with D possibly TRBD1 on 6 matching bases. The germline gives CDR1 SGHRS, CDR2 YFSETQ. The CDR3 sequence is 15 residues long. V was cut by 3 bases and J by 0 bases, with 10 bases left in between. This chain's CDR3 is CASSSEGGSGNTIYF. The DNA of the CDR3 is TGCGCCAGCAGCTCGGAAGGGGGCTCTGGAAACACCATATATTTT.

This clone was found a few times. V usage is TRBV7-9 and J usage is TRBJ2-2; D gene uncertain. Germline loops: CDR1 SEHNR, CDR2 FQNEAQ (reference sequence). The germline V and J ends were trimmed by 8 bases and 4 bases, with 11 bases remaining between them. CDR3 length: 13 residues. In nucleotides, the CDR3 is TGTGCCAGCCGAACGGTTGGCACCGGGGAGCTGTTTTTT. Its protein is CASRTVGTGELFF.

J is TRBJ2-2 and V is TRBV27; D not certain. V gave up 3 bases and J gave up 3 bases, with 14 bases separating them. Germline V gene data show CDR1 as MNHEY and CDR2 as SMNVEV (reference sequence). CDR3 length: 16 residues. The chain's CDR3 is CASSFRPPSDTGELFF. Written as DNA, the CDR3 is TGTGCCAGCAGTTTCCGCCCCCCCTCAGACACCGGGGAGCTGTTTTTT.

The chain joins TRBV5-1 to TRBJ2-7, with TRBD2 matching 10 bases. Losses at the gene ends were 0 bases for V and 2 bases for J; bases not matched to a gene: 5. This CDR3 has 16 amino acids. Germline-derived CDR1 and CDR2 are SGHRS and YFSETQ. The CDR3 spells CASSLGPGLATYEQYF. The CDR3 bases are TGCGCCAGCAGCTTGGGACCGGGACTAGCGACCTACGAGCAGTACTTC.

This sequence joins TRBV2 and TRBJ2-1, with 8 bases aligning to TRBD2. The trim removed 3 bases at V and 14 bases at J, leaving 3 bases unmatched. The CDR3 is 11 residues long. CDR1 is SNHLY and CDR2 is FYNNEI in the germline V gene. The CDR3, as DNA: TGTGCCAGCAGTGATTCGACTAGCGAGTTCTTC. Residues: CASSDSTSEFF.

This sequence joins TRBV28 and TRBJ2-5, with D tentatively TRBD2 (5 bases). CDR1 and CDR2 from the germline V gene are MDHEN and SYDVKM. Trimming left V 3 bases short and J 5 bases short, with 7 bases between. This CDR3 is built from 12 residues. The CDR3: CASSLGDETQYF. The CDR3 DNA sequence: TGTGCCAGCAGTTTGGGAGATGAGACCCAGTACTTC.

The gene calls are TRBV5-4 and TRBJ2-1; no reliable D call. Trimming removed 4 bases at V and 0 bases at J, with 14 bases between. Germline V gives CDR1 SGHNT, CDR2 YYREEE (reference sequence). CDR3 size: 16 residues. In DNA, the CDR3 is TGTGCCAGCAGCCATACAGTCCTTAGCTCCTACAATGAGCAGTTCTTC. It specifies CASSHTVLSSYNEQFF.

The chain uses TRBV28 and TRBJ2-1, with 11 bases that match TRBD1. Germline CDR1 and CDR2: MDHEN and SYDVKM. With V trimmed by 4 bases and J by 5 bases, 7 bases remained unmatched. The CDR3 spans 16 residues. CDR3 loop: CASSSPPGQGDNEQFF. The CDR3 DNA is TGTGCCAGCAGTTCCCCCCCGGGACAGGGGGACAATGAGCAGTTCTTC.

V is TRBV3-1 (or the pseudogene TRBV3-2) and J is TRBJ1-2, with D perhaps TRBD1 (5 bases). CDR1 LGHDT and CDR2 YNNKEL come from the germline V gene (reference sequence). Trimming took off 1 base at V and 3 bases at J, with 6 bases between the two ends. There are 13 residues in the CDR3. Here the CDR3 reads CASSQGRDYGYTF. The CDR3 region has the DNA TGTGCCAGCAGCCAAGGCAGGGACTATGGCTACACCTTC.

Worth noting for this clone: The junction and the germline gene differ at one end; a read error may be behind it. The chain uses TRBV7-3 and TRBJ1-5, with D tentatively TRBD1 (6 bases). The CDR3 length is 13 residues. Per the germline V gene, CDR1 is SGHTA and CDR2 is FQGTGA. The CDR3 loop reads CASSARHPTGVDF. Written as DNA, the CDR3 is TGTGCCAGCAGCGCCCGCCATCCGACAGGCGTGGATTTT.

The chain links TRBV19 to TRBJ1-1; 9 bases map to TRBD1. The germline V gene has CDR1 LNHDA and CDR2 SQIVND (reference sequence). The V gene end was trimmed by 6 bases and the J gene end by 2 bases; junction bases not matched to a gene: 4. CDR3 length: 14 amino acids. CDR3 loop: CASRGQGTNTEAFF. DNA for the CDR3: TGTGCCAGTAGAGGACAGGGGACCAACACTGAAGCTTTCTTT.

V is TRBV5-1 and J is TRBJ2-3; D not resolved. Germline V gene lookup returns CDR1 SGHRS and CDR2 YFSETQ. V dropped 5 bases and J dropped 1 base, with 8 bases sitting between them. The CDR3 is 13 amino acids. As DNA, the CDR3 is TGCGCCAGCAGTGCTCAGGGCACAGATACGCAGTATTTT. Translation: CASSAQGTDTQYF. The variable domain in full, with the rest retrieved from reference TRBV5-1 and TRBJ2-3, is KAGVTQTPRYLIKTRGQQVTLSCSPISGHRSVSWYQQTPGQGLQFLFEYFSETQRNKGNFPGRFSGRQFSNSRSEMNVSTLELGDSALYLCASSAQGTDTQYFGPGTRLTVL.

With respect to this clone: Mismatch with germline at one junction end may stem from a read error. The CDR3, as DNA: TGTGCTAGCAGCCTAGCGGGAGCCGGAAACACCATATATTTT. Translation gives CASSLAGAGNTIYF. This sequence joins TRBV7-7 and TRBJ1-3; no clear D gene. Germline V CDR1 and CDR2: SSHAT, FNYEAQ (reference sequence). CDR3 size: 14 residues.

The V and J genes are TRBV6-5 and TRBJ2-7; D possibly corresponds to TRBD1 (8 bases). The germline V and J ends were trimmed by 6 bases and 5 bases, with 17 bases remaining between them. CDR1 and CDR2 from the germline V gene are MNHEY and SVGAGI. The CDR3 is 14 residues long. The CDR3 nucleotides are TGTGCCAGCAGACGATTTACAGGGGGGGACGAGCAGTACTTC. Translating gives CASRRFTGGDEQYF.